These 19 T cell receptor beta chains originate from one sample sequenced in a study of cytomegalovirus exposure and HLA in healthy donors. PCR employed 60 Vbeta and 13 Jbeta primers. Produced via immunoSEQ multiplex PCR; TCRdb's table is partial and in-frame only. The table shows around 100,000 clones, with just under 85% occurring only once. Sequenced sample: PBMCs. These TCRs come from a woman aged 18 to 35 in good health and CMV-seropositive.

V is TRBV7-2 and J is TRBJ1-1; possible D gene TRBD1, 5 bases. The germline V gene has CDR1 SGHTA and CDR2 FQGNSA. This CDR3 spans 17 amino acids. Trimming cost V 2 bases and J 0 bases, with 16 bases left between them. The CDR3 DNA reads as TGTGCCAGCAGCTTATATGGGAGGGCAGGGATGAACACTGAAGCTTTCTTT. It specifies CASSLYGRAGMNTEAFF.

The genes are TRBV7-9 and TRBJ1-2; 7 bases line up with TRBD1. The length of the CDR3 is 16 residues. Germline CDR1 SEHNR, CDR2 FQNEAQ (reference sequence). Trimming removed 3 bases from V and 5 bases from J; junction bases left unmatched: 12. CDR3 nucleotide sequence: TGTGCCAGCAGCTTCCCCCCGGCGACAGGGAGATATGGCTACACCTTC. Translating it yields CASSFPPATGRYGYTF.

The V call is TRBV30, the J call TRBJ1-2, with D tentatively TRBD1 (6 bases). Germline CDR1 GTSNPN, CDR2 SVGIG (reference sequence). The V and J ends lost 2 bases and 4 bases respectively, with 8 bases between them. The CDR3 contains 12 residues. The CDR3: CAWSKQGYGYTF. The CDR3 bases are TGTGCCTGGAGTAAACAGGGCTATGGCTACACCTTC.

The CDR3 DNA follows: TGTGCCAGCAGTGGACTAGCGGGTCCTTACAATGAGCAGTTCTTC. It codes for CASSGLAGPYNEQFF. The J gene is TRBJ2-1, the V gene TRBV28, with 11 bases identical to TRBD2. Germline trimming cut 5 bases from V and 4 bases from J; bases unmatched to any gene: 4. This CDR3 spans 15 amino acids. Germline V gives CDR1 MDHEN, CDR2 SYDVKM. The full variable domain, rest sourced from reference TRBV28 and TRBJ2-1, is DVKVTQSSRYLVKRTGEKVFLECVQDMDHENMFWYRQDPGLGLRLIYFSYDVKMKEKGDIPEGYSVSREKKERFSLILESASTNQTSMYLCASSGLAGPYNEQFFGPGTRLTVL.

The rearrangement uses TRBV10-2 and TRBJ1-3, with 12 bases matching TRBD1. Trimming cost V 10 bases and J 0 bases; bases outside gene matches: 7. There are 16 residues in the CDR3. Germline V gene data show CDR1 as WSHSY and CDR2 as SAAADI. The CDR3 sequence: CATSGTGGSSGNTIYF. CDR3 coding DNA: TGCGCCACCAGCGGGACAGGGGGCAGCTCTGGAAACACCATATATTTT.

The rearrangement links TRBV27 to TRBJ1-2, with D unclear. Germline-derived CDR1 and CDR2 are MNHEY and SMNVEV (reference sequence). CDR3 length equals 14 residues. V lost 4 bases, J lost 8 bases, and 17 bases lay in between. CDR3 sequence (DNA): TGTGCCAGCAGTTCGTCCGGGTCTTCTCGAGGCTACACCTTC. This codes for CASSSSGSSRGYTF.

The chain uses TRBV4-1 and TRBJ2-7, with a tentative D call TRBD2 (5 bases). V lost 0 bases to trimming and J lost 9 bases, with 21 bases between them. The CDR3 is 16 amino acids. The germline CDR1 and CDR2 sequences are MGHRA and YSYEKL. The CDR3 bases are TGCGCCAGCAGCCAAGATGCTAGCTCGGGGAAACTGGGGCAGTACTTC. Protein: CASSQDASSGKLGQYF.

Points on this clone: An end of the junction does not agree with germline; a read error may underlie this. The CDR3: CASTEPITRGSGAPWEQYF. CDR3 DNA: TGCGCCAGCACTGAGCCGATTACCCGCGGGAGCGGGGCTCCGTGGGAGCAGTACTTC. The chain is built from TRBV10-2 and TRBJ2-7; 7 positions agree with TRBD2. Germline lookup yields CDR1 WSHSY and CDR2 SAAADI. The CDR3 sequence is 19 residues long.

The gene calls are TRBV2 and TRBJ2-4; D may be TRBD2 (5 bases). CDR3 length: 14 amino acids. CDR1 and CDR2 (germline): SNHLY, FYNNEI. Trimming pared 8 bases from V and 0 bases from J, leaving 11 bases between. CDR3 residues: CASRRELAKNIQYF. As DNA, the CDR3 is TGTGCCAGCCGACGGGAACTAGCCAAAAACATTCAGTACTTC.

The chain uses TRBV5-1 and TRBJ2-1; TRBD2 matches at 9 bases. Germline loops: CDR1 SGHRS, CDR2 YFSETQ. Unmatched junction bases numbered 5, after V lost 0 bases and J lost 4 bases. The CDR3 is 16 residues long. This CDR3 reads CASSLARTSVYNEQFF. The CDR3 DNA reads TGCGCCAGCAGCTTGGCTAGGACTAGCGTATACAATGAGCAGTTCTTC. Complete variable domain (other parts from reference TRBV5-1 and TRBJ2-1): KAGVTQTPRYLIKTRGQQVTLSCSPISGHRSVSWYQQTPGQGLQFLFEYFSETQRNKGNFPGRFSGRQFSNSRSEMNVSTLELGDSALYLCASSLARTSVYNEQFFGPGTRLTVL.

This clone was observed a single time. This chain uses TRBV9 with TRBJ2-1, with D perhaps TRBD1 (6 bases). Germline CDR1 is SGDLS and CDR2 is YYNGEE. There are 15 residues in the CDR3. Deletions cut 1 base from V and 3 bases from J, with 11 bases between. CDR3 loop: CASSVNGDNYNEQFF. The CDR3 coding sequence is TGTGCCAGCAGCGTAAACGGGGACAACTACAATGAGCAGTTCTTC. Full variable domain (missing parts from reference TRBV9 and TRBJ2-1): DSGVTQTPKHLITATGQRVTLRCSPRSGDLSVYWYQQSLDQGLQFLIQYYNGEERAKGNILERFSAQQFPDLHSELNLSSLELGDSALYFCASSVNGDNYNEQFFGPGTRLTVL.

There are a few counts of this clone. The chain carries TRBV7-3 and TRBJ2-2, with 7 bases matching TRBD1. Germline V gives CDR1 SGHTA, CDR2 FQGTGA. The CDR3 contains 14 residues. V was pared by 5 bases and J by 3 bases, with 3 bases of the junction left unmatched. CDR3 DNA: TGTGCCAGCAGCAGGGACAGCTACACCGGGGAGCTGTTTTTT. Translated: CASSRDSYTGELFF.

This sequence joins TRBV9 and TRBJ2-5; 8 positions agree with TRBD1. The V segment lost 4 bases and the J segment 1 base; nucleotides outside the gene matches: 9. Germline assignment: CDR1 SGDLS and CDR2 YYNGEE. The CDR3 extends over 16 amino acids. This CDR3 is CASSTGTGKSQETQYF. In DNA form, the CDR3 reads TGTGCCAGCAGCACCGGGACAGGCAAAAGCCAAGAGACCCAGTACTTC. The full variable domain, its missing parts supplied by reference TRBV9 and TRBJ2-5, is DSGVTQTPKHLITATGQRVTLRCSPRSGDLSVYWYQQSLDQGLQFLIQYYNGEERAKGNILERFSAQQFPDLHSELNLSSLELGDSALYFCASSTGTGKSQETQYFGPGTRLLVL.

This chain uses TRBV7-2 with TRBJ2-5; unclear D gene. Looked up from germline, CDR1 is SGHTA and CDR2 is FQGNSA. V was trimmed by 5 bases and J by 1 base, leaving 11 bases between them. The CDR3 contains 14 residues. CDR3 amino acids: CASSPSYSQETQYF. The CDR3, as DNA: TGTGCCAGCAGCCCGTCATACTCCCAAGAGACCCAGTACTTC.

The chain has TRBV2 and TRBJ2-1; no definite D call. The CDR3 covers 11 residues. Trimming shortened V by 3 bases and J by 12 bases, and 9 bases separated the two germline ends. The germline gives CDR1 SNHLY, CDR2 FYNNEI. In DNA, the CDR3 is TGTGCCAGCAGTGAGTATATGTGGCAGTTCTTC. Residues: CASSEYMWQFF. The whole variable domain, filled in from reference TRBV2 and TRBJ2-1, reads EPEVTQTPSHQVTQMGQEVILRCVPISNHLYFYWYRQILGQKVEFLVSFYNNEISEKSEIFDDQFSVERPDGSNFTLKIRSTKLEDSAMYFCASSEYMWQFFGPGTRLTVL.

The chain links TRBV5-4 to TRBJ2-7; 11 positions agree with TRBD2. The CDR3 has 15 amino acids. The V segment lost 4 bases and the J segment 2 bases; nucleotides outside the gene matches: 5. Germline loops: CDR1 SGHNT, CDR2 YYREEE (reference sequence). The CDR3 protein is CASSAASGGTYEQYF. CDR3 sequence (DNA): TGTGCCAGCAGCGCCGCTAGCGGGGGGACCTACGAGCAGTACTTC.

V is TRBV2 and J is TRBJ2-4, with 10 nucleotides matching TRBD1. Germline trimming cut 8 bases from V and 7 bases from J; bases unmatched to any gene: 14. The germline V gene has CDR1 SNHLY and CDR2 FYNNEI. This CDR3 is built from 16 residues. The CDR3, as DNA: TGTGCCAGCGGGGGACAGGGGACGGAGGGAGTTAACATTCAGTACTTC. It specifies CASGGQGTEGVNIQYF.

This chain uses TRBV7-6 with TRBJ2-5; 9 nucleotides agree with TRBD2. Germline V CDR1 and CDR2: SGHVS, FNYEAQ. With V trimmed by 1 base and J by 1 base, 4 bases remained unmatched. This CDR3 has 16 residues. The CDR3 region is CASSLGLAGIQETQYF. The CDR3 DNA follows: TGTGCCAGCAGCTTAGGGCTAGCGGGAATCCAAGAGACCCAGTACTTC.

This clone was observed a single time. The chain is built from TRBV14 and TRBJ1-2; TRBD1 agrees at 12 bases. This CDR3 has 20 amino acids. V shed 2 bases, J shed 4 bases, and the junction held 17 bases outside the gene matches. Looked up from germline, CDR1 is SGHDN and CDR2 is FVKESK. The CDR3 DNA is TGTGCCAGCAGCCAAAGCCGATTGAGGGACAGGGGGCGTGGAACCTATGGCTACACCTTC. Translation gives CASSQSRLRDRGRGTYGYTF.